The clone carrying this TCR beta chain showed up just once. Its matching antigen is unknown. Patients were ineligible given autoimmune disease history or systemic immunosuppression. This entry comes from a study of OX40 agonist ivuxolimab in advanced cancers. As for the study in general: The dose-escalation cohort was about 86% male, with a mean age of around 54 years, ranging about 23 to 79. General study results and limits: Antigen specificity was not determined for the expanded peripheral T cells. Fewer expanded clones were found on average in CD4+ than in CD8+ T cells.

V shed 3 bases and J shed 0 bases, with 10 bases lying between them. This CDR3 is 15 amino acids long. CDR1 is SGHAT, CDR2 FQNNGV, per germline. The repertoire was sequenced with immunoSEQ multiplex PCR; TCRdb's copy has only in-frame clones and lacks some. The data hold 65,000 to 95,000 clones, with roughly nine tenths observed a single time. The sample here was CD4+ or CD8+ T cells sorted from blood, taken in a trial of the OX40 agonist ivuxolimab. The chain employs TRBV11-2 and TRBJ2-3; no reliable D call. The TCR sequence derives from an adult with an advanced solid tumor such as melanoma, head and neck, liver or kidney cancer. Written as DNA, the CDR3 is TGTGCCAGCAGCTTTGGCTTAGTAAGCACAGATACGCAGTATTTT. It translates to CASSFGLVSTDTQYF.